This TCR beta chain comes out of a study of cytomegalovirus exposure and HLA in healthy donors. Findings and caveats of the study: In the analysis, some V segments, TRBV6-2 and TRBV6-3 included, were excluded as indistinguishable. It has been reported that TCR beta sequences accurately predicted the HLA-A and HLA-B alleles of most subjects.

The germline gives CDR1 GTSNPN, CDR2 SVGIG (reference sequence). CDR3 length equals 13 residues. V gave up 4 bases and J gave up 6 bases, with 15 bases separating them. This PCR relied on a set of 60 Vbeta primers and 13 Jbeta primers. Profiled with immunoSEQ multiplex PCR; TCRdb holds only in-frame clones, not every one. The sample records fewer than 150,000 clones, approximately 89% being singletons. Regarding this clone: What it binds is unknown.

The sequence was obtained from a woman aged 25-40 years in good health and CMV-seropositive. Material: PBMCs. V is TRBV30 and J is TRBJ1-1; D gene ambiguous. CDR3 nucleotides: TGTGCCTGGAAGGACTCTGGCCCCCCTGAAGCTTTCTTT. This encodes CAWKDSGPPEAFF.